This T cell receptor beta chain was retrieved from a study of blood T cell repertoires in COVID-19. Study overall: COVID-19 samples from acute and convalescent phases originated in the United States, Italy and Spain.

J lost 11 bases, V lost 3 bases, and 7 bases had no gene match. Germline CDR1 is LNHDA and CDR2 is SQIVND (reference sequence). The CDR3 is 13 amino acids. Authors' analysis steps: Amplification of reference gene primers was used by the study to estimate nucleated cell counts. Produced via immunoSEQ multiplex PCR; TCRdb's table is partial and in-frame only. From that table come the V and J calls and clone size; the DNA was used to work out D and trimming. This table holds approximately 500,000 clones, roughly nine tenths found once. One Seattle source followed patients from active infection through their disease course.

This sequence joins TRBV19 and TRBJ2-3; 8 nucleotides align to TRBD1. Sequenced input: peripheral blood. This TCR came from a woman between 45 and 65 years old with COVID-19, enrolled during active disease. CDR3 DNA sequence: TGTGCCAGTAGTATTTCGACAGGGGAGAAGCAGTATTTT. Its protein product is CASSISTGEKQYF.